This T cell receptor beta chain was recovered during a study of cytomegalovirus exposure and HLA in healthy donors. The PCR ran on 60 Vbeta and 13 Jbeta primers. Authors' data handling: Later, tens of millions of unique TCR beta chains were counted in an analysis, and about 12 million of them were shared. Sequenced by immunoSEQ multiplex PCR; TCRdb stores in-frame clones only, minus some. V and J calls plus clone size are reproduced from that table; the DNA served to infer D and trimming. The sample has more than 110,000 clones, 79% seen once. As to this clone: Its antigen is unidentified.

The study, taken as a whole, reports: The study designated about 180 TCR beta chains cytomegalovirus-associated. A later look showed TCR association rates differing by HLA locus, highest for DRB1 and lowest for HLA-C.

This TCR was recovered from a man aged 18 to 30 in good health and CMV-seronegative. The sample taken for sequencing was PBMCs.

CDR3 sequence reads: CASSPGISYNSPLHF. DNA of the CDR3: TGTGCCAGCAGCCCGGGAATCTCCTATAATTCACCCCTCCACTTT. The chain is built from TRBV27 and TRBJ1-6, with unresolved D. Trimming left V 6 bases short and J 0 bases short, with 9 bases between. Germline CDR1 reads MNHEY; CDR2 reads SMNVEV (reference sequence). The CDR3 length is 15 residues.